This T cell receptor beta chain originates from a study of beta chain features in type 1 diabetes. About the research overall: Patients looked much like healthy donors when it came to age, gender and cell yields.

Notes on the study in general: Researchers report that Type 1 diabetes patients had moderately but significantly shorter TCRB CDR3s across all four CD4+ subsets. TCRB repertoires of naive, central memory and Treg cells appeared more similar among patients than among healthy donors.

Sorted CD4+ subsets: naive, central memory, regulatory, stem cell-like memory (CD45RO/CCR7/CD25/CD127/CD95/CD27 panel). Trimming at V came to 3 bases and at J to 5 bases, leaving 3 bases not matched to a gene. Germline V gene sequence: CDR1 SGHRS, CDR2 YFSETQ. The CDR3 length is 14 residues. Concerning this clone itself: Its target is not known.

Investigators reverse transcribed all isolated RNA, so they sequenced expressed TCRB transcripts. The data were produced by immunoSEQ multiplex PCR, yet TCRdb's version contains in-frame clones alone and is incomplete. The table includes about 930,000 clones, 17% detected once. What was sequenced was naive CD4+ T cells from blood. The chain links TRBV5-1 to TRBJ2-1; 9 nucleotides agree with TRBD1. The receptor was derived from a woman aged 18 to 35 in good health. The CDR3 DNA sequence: TGCGCCAGCAGCTCTGGACAGGGGAACAATGAGCAGTTCTTC. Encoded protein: CASSSGQGNNEQFF.